The 3 T cell receptor beta chains below all came from one sample that was sequenced in a study of OX40 agonist ivuxolimab in advanced cancers. TCRdb's copy holds only in-frame clones and misses some; the assay was immunoSEQ multiplex PCR. The table records about 77,000 clones, approximately 85% of them present only once. The material was CD4+ or CD8+ T cells sorted from blood, obtained in a trial of the OX40 agonist ivuxolimab. The receptors derive from an adult with an advanced solid tumor such as melanoma, head and neck, liver or kidney cancer.

The table lists this clone with a count of one. This chain connects TRBV6-5 to TRBJ1-3; D is unresolved. Germline V CDR1 and CDR2: MNHEY, SVGAGI. The ends were cut back, 11 bases at V and 2 bases at J, with 13 bases in the middle. This CDR3 has 13 residues. CDR3 DNA sequence: TGTGCCCGTTGGAAGTTTACTGGAAACACCATATATTTT. Translating gives CARWKFTGNTIYF.

This chain joins TRBV11-1 and TRBJ1-2; D ambiguous. This CDR3 region has 12 residues. Per germline, CDR1 SGHAT and CDR2 FQDESV (reference sequence). Between the trimmed V and J ends, which lost 0 bases and 7 bases, there was a span of 6 bases. The CDR3 loop is CASSLAVGGYTF. The CDR3 DNA is TGTGCCAGCAGCTTAGCCGTTGGTGGCTACACCTTC. Combining the CDR3 with reference TRBV11-1 and TRBJ1-2 gives the whole variable domain EAEVAQSPRYKITEKSQAVAFWCDPISGHATLYWYRQILGQGPELLVQFQDESVVDDSQLPKDRFSAERLKGVDSTLKIQPAELGDSAMYLCASSLAVGGYTFGSGTRLTVV.

The CDR3 DNA reads as TGTGCCAGCAGCGTAGGGGTGGCGGGGGGGTCCGCAGATACGCAGTATTTT. It is translated as CASSVGVAGGSADTQYF. The V gene is TRBV9, the J gene TRBJ2-3; 9 nucleotides agree with TRBD2. With 0 bases clipped from V and 4 bases from J, the junction kept 9 bases outside the gene matches. CDR1 is SGDLS and CDR2 is YYNGEE in the germline V gene. The CDR3 runs 17 residues.